The rows below give T cell receptor beta chains drawn from one sample of a study of blood T cell repertoires in COVID-19. Assay used: immunoSEQ multiplex PCR; TCRdb lists only in-frame clones, some missing. The sample includes about 140,000 clones, almost 80% of them seen just once. The specimen was peripheral blood. These receptors were obtained from a man aged 50 to 60 with active or convalescent COVID-19. Both conserved end residues are part of each CDR3. The order of the fields is J gene, V gene, D gene, CDR3 protein. D genes are given only for firm matches.

TRBJ2-1	TRBV6-5	TRBD2	CASSYWGGNEQFF
TRBJ2-5	TRBV6-6	-	CASTIGLPQETQYF
TRBJ2-1	TRBV2	-	CASSRDNLYNEQFF
TRBJ1-4	TRBV7-4	-	CASSPPDGMRGLFF
TRBJ2-1	TRBV24-1	TRBD2	CATSVGTSGYNEQFF
TRBJ1-2	TRBV6-5	TRBD1	CASRRQGVQGYTF
TRBJ2-1	TRBV14	-	CASSQIRGGIYNEQFF
TRBJ2-3	TRBV5-8	-	CASSLGAGSTDTQYF
TRBJ1-1	TRBV27	TRBD1	CASSLSNRGYTEAFF
TRBJ1-3	TRBV15	-	CATSRDLHSNGNTIYF
TRBJ2-1	TRBV7-7	TRBD2	CASSLGTSSYNEQFF
TRBJ1-2	TRBV7-9	-	CASSLDQGSYTF
TRBJ2-7	TRBV30	TRBD2	CAWSVSGGYEQYF
TRBJ1-2	TRBV4-1	-	CASSLFRSDYGYTF
TRBJ2-7	TRBV5-6	TRBD1	CASQPGTGSSHEQYF
TRBJ2-7	TRBV19	TRBD2	CASSTAFPTSGRGYEQYF
TRBJ2-7	TRBV9	-	CASSVGGIDEQYF
TRBJ2-2	TRBV15	-	CATSPPAGMNTGELFF
TRBJ2-1	TRBV5-4	TRBD2	CASSPSASGSVERFF
TRBJ2-7	TRBV2	TRBD2	CASSDGAGGPREQYF
TRBJ1-2	TRBV2	-	CASSSSDFNYGYTF
TRBJ2-3	TRBV27	TRBD2	CASGGLAGVVATQYF
TRBJ2-1	TRBV10-3	-	CAIKTDNEQFF
TRBJ1-5	TRBV27	-	CASSPGTGSQPQHF
TRBJ2-7	TRBV27	-	CASSLDPFGEYEQYF
TRBJ2-1	TRBV28	TRBD2	CASSPGLAGVFFEIGNRVNEQFF
TRBJ2-7	TRBV3-1/TRBV3-2	-	CASSQGTGSLHYEQYF
TRBJ2-1	TRBV5-1	TRBD2	CASSLQRGDNEQFF
TRBJ2-1	TRBV27	-	CASSLGLGFIYNEQFF
TRBJ1-6	TRBV4-1	-	CASSQERQHNSPLHF
TRBJ1-5	TRBV5-1	TRBD1	CASSLGGGTVGNQPQHF
TRBJ1-2	TRBV9	-	CASSPDLTYGYTF
TRBJ2-7	TRBV29-1	TRBD1	CSVRGGQGSGEQYF
TRBJ1-5	TRBV27	-	CASSLERGNQPQHF
TRBJ2-3	TRBV27	TRBD2	CASSSLTSGMRLFTDTQYF
TRBJ2-1	TRBV5-4	TRBD2	CASSWGPSGIANEQFF
TRBJ2-7	TRBV27	TRBD1	CASSSGQGAAYEQYF
TRBJ2-1	TRBV7-8	TRBD2	CASSSSGRRPYNEQFF
TRBJ2-3	TRBV10-3	-	CAISESSVTSTDTQYF
TRBJ1-2	TRBV19	-	CASLRPAGGYTF
TRBJ2-7	TRBV7-2	TRBD1	CASSLGTGGFYEQYF
TRBJ2-7	TRBV27	TRBD2	CASSSSSGRVYEQYF
TRBJ2-2	TRBV7-3	TRBD1	CASSLTRGQGGTGELFF
TRBJ1-5	TRBV19	-	CASSDYNQPQHF
TRBJ2-1	TRBV28	-	CASSLSIHRGLDNEQFF
TRBJ2-1	TRBV27	-	CASSLSGQAYNYNEQFF
TRBJ1-3	TRBV5-1	-	CASTPDLQGSSGNTIYF
TRBJ2-7	TRBV20-1	-	CSKQDSYEQYF
TRBJ1-2	TRBV21-1	-	CPISRQGQANYGYTF
TRBJ2-5	TRBV28	-	CASRQLQETQYF